This T cell receptor beta chain stems from a study of beta chain features in type 1 diabetes. The study, taken as a whole, reports: Shorter TCRB CDR3s, moderately but significantly so, marked every one of the four CD4+ subsets in Type 1 diabetes patients.

On this clone itself: The target antigen is unknown.

The investigators reverse transcribed all of the isolated RNA, so they sequenced expressed TCRB transcripts. The data were produced by immunoSEQ multiplex PCR, yet TCRdb's version contains in-frame clones alone and is incomplete. The sample consists of some 44,000 clones, 65% to 70% of them appearing once. Germline V gene data show CDR1 as MNHEY and CDR2 as SVGAGI. J was trimmed by 6 bases and V by 5 bases; bases with no gene match: 9. The CDR3 length is 15 residues. Via CD45RO/CCR7/CD25/CD127/CD95/CD27, cells of the CD4+ naive, central memory, regulatory and stem cell-like memory subsets were sorted.

The sequenced material came from Tregs from blood. This receptor was taken from a woman in her late teens or twenties with type 1 diabetes. The chain couples TRBV6-5 to TRBJ2-1; 8 positions match TRBD2. CDR3 in DNA: TGTGCCAGCAGTCAACTCGGGAGGGCATCCAATGAGCAGTTCTTC. Protein sequence: CASSQLGRASNEQFF.